The 6 T cell receptor beta chains below were found in one sample sequenced in a study of blood T cell repertoires in COVID-19. Clones were read by immunoSEQ multiplex PCR, and TCRdb kept only the in-frame ones, dropping some. Seen here are approximately 170,000 clones, roughly nine tenths observed once, and the top ten hold 10% to 11%. Sequenced material: peripheral blood. These receptor sequences come from a woman in her sixties or seventies with COVID-19, enrolled during active disease.

The J gene is TRBJ1-1, the V gene TRBV30; D uncertain. Per the germline V gene, CDR1 is GTSNPN and CDR2 is SVGIG (reference sequence). Trimming took off 1 base at V and 0 bases at J, with 12 bases between the two ends. This CDR3 has 15 amino acids. The CDR3: CAWSDPRGMNTEAFF. CDR3 nucleotides: TGTGCCTGGAGTGACCCCCGAGGGATGAACACTGAAGCTTTCTTT. The full variable domain, rest sourced from reference TRBV30 and TRBJ1-1, is SQTIHQWPATLVQPVGSPLSLECTVEGTSNPNLYWYRQAAGRGLQLLFYSVGIGQISSEVPQNLSASRPQDRQFILSSKKLLLSDSGFYLCAWSDPRGMNTEAFFGQGTRLTVV.

This chain connects TRBV14 to TRBJ2-5, with 8 positions matching TRBD1. J was trimmed by 1 base and V by 1 base; bases with no gene match: 2. In germline, CDR1 is SGHDN, CDR2 FVKESK. The CDR3 length is 15 residues. The CDR3 coding sequence is TGTGCCAGCAGCCAAGGTACAGGGGGCCAAGAGACCCAGTACTTC. Translated: CASSQGTGGQETQYF.

The rearrangement joins TRBV19 to TRBJ2-2; D may be TRBD1 (7 bases). With 8 bases removed from V and 0 bases from J, the gap between germline ends came to 16 bases. Germline CDR1 is LNHDA and CDR2 is SQIVND (reference sequence). This CDR3 spans 16 amino acids. The CDR3 region has the DNA TGTGCCAGTTACCGGAGGGGGCCGGCGAACACCGGGGAGCTGTTTTTT. Translated, it gives CASYRRGPANTGELFF. Full variable domain (outside the CDR3, taken from reference TRBV19 and TRBJ2-2): DGGITQSPKYLFRKEGQNVTLSCEQNLNHDAMYWYRQDPGQGLRLIYYSQIVNDFQKGDIAEGYSVSREKKESFPLTVTSAQKNPTAFYLCASYRRGPANTGELFFGEGSRLTVL.

This clone was picked up one time. The chain is built from TRBV7-2 and TRBJ2-5, with D perhaps matching TRBD2 (5 bases). Per the germline V gene, CDR1 is SGHTA and CDR2 is FQGNSA. The length of the CDR3 is 14 residues. Trimming removed 5 bases from V and 4 bases from J, with 14 bases in between. The CDR3, as DNA: TGTGCCAGCAGCCCCCGAATTGGAGGAGAGACCCAGTACTTC. Encoded protein: CASSPRIGGETQYF.

The chain combines TRBV10-1 with TRBJ2-2, with TRBD1 identical over 8 bases. There are 16 residues in the CDR3. With V trimmed by 4 bases and J by 7 bases, 11 bases remained unmatched. Germline assignment: CDR1 WNHNN and CDR2 SYGVQD (reference sequence). CDR3 sequence (DNA): TGCGCCAGCAGTGCCGCAGGCAGGGGGCCTGGCGGGGAGCTGTTTTTT. It is translated as CASSAAGRGPGGELFF.

The V call is TRBV7-9, the J call TRBJ1-1; D possibly corresponds to TRBD1 (5 bases). The CDR3 length is 16 residues. V was pared by 2 bases and J by 5 bases, with 18 bases between. Germline CDR1 and CDR2: SEHNR and FQNEAQ (reference sequence). The DNA for the CDR3 is TGTGCCAGCAGCTTAACGGGGGGACCAAGAGGAACTGAAGCTTTCTTT. As protein: CASSLTGGPRGTEAFF.